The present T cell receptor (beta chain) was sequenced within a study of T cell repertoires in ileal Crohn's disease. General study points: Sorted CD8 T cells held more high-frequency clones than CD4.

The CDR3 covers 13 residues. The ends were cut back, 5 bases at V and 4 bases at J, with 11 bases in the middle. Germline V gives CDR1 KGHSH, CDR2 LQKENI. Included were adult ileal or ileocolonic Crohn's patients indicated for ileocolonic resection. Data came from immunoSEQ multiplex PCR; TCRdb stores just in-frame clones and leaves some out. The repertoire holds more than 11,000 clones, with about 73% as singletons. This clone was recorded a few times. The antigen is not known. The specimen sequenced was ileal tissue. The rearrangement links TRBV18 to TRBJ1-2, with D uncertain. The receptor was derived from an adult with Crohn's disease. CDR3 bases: TGTGCCAGCTCAGAGGGATTGGGCTATGGCTACACCTTC. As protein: CASSEGLGYGYTF. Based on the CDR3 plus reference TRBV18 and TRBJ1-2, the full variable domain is NAGVMQNPRHLVRRRGQEARLRCSPMKGHSHVYWYRQLPEEGLKFMVYLQKENIIDESGMPKERFSAEFPKEGPSILRIQQVVRGDSAAYFCASSEGLGYGYTFGSGTRLTVV.